This T cell receptor beta chain derives from a study of breast tumors, draining lymph nodes, adjacent tissues. Study-wide points: Tumor and nontumor repertoires were significantly more similar in luminal-like than in basal-like breast cancer. Tumors had less TCR diversity than lymph nodes, more than nontumor tissue. Findings are consistent with lymph node origin and intratumoral expansion of most tumor T cells.

CDR1 is SNHLY and CDR2 is FYNNEI in the germline V gene. The CDR3 spans 18 residues. J was trimmed by 2 bases and V by 9 bases; bases with no gene match: 17. TCRdb independently ran MiXCR on the multiplex PCR reads; one entry per CDR3 protein. The table has 83,000 or so distinct CDR3 sequences, about 20% seen once. Only a few counts were recorded for this clonotype. No antigen is known for it. The lymph nodes were axillary draining lymph nodes from breast cancer patients. Sequencing input: axillary lymph node tissue. The sequence was collected from a female donor with breast cancer. Some clones in this sample may be carry-over from other donors' samples. V is TRBV2 and J is TRBJ1-5; TRBD1 agrees at 9 bases. As DNA, the CDR3 is TGTGCCAGTCGAGGGGGTCCCGGGACAGGGATTCGCAATCAGCCCCAGCATTTT. Translation: CASRGGPGTGIRNQPQHF.